This TCR beta chain was recorded in a study of T cell repertoires in cytomegalovirus infection. MiXCR was run by TCRdb on the reads, yielding one entry per CDR3 protein. Among about 830,000 distinct CDR3 sequences listed, approximately 29% were seen once. Germline loops: CDR1 MNHEY, CDR2 SVGAGI. Between the trimmed V and J ends, which lost 7 bases and 2 bases, there was a span of 17 bases. CDR3 length: 15 amino acids. This clonotype was found a few times. Its antigen is currently unknown. This sample comprised cultured CD8+ T cells from PBMCs, obtained from culture after CMV antigen stimulation. This sequence was found in a human donor in good health (CMV status not recorded). Some clones in this sample may be carry-over from other donors' samples. This sequence joins TRBV6-5 and TRBJ2-5; tentative D call: TRBD2 (5 bases). This CDR3 is CASTPELGQQETQYF. In DNA, the CDR3 is TGTGCCAGCACCCCAGAACTAGGCCAACAAGAGACCCAGTACTTC.